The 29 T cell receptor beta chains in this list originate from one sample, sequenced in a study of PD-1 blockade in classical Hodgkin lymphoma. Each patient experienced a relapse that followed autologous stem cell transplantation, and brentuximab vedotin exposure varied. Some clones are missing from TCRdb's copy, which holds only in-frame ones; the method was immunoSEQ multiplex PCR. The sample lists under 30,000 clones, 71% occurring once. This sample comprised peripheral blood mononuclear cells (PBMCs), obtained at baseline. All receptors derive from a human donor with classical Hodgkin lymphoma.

In DNA, the CDR3 is TGTGCCATCAGTCTTGGGGGGGGCTTAGAGACCCAGTACTTC. Translated, it gives CAISLGGGLETQYF. The rearrangement joins TRBV10-3 to TRBJ2-5; possible D gene TRBD2, 7 bases. V shed 5 bases and J shed 4 bases, with 14 bases lying between them. Germline CDR1 reads ENHRY; CDR2 reads SYGVKD. The CDR3 is made up of 14 amino acids.

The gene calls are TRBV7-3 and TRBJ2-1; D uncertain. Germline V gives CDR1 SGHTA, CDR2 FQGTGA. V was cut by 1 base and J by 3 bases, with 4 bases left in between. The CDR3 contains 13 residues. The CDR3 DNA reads TGTGCCAGCAGCTTAAATGACTACAATGAGCAGTTCTTC. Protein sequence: CASSLNDYNEQFF.

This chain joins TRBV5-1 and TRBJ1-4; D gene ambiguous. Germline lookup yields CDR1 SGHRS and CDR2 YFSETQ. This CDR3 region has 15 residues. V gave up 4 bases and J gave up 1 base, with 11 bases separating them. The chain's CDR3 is CASSLQPVTNEKLFF. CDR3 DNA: TGCGCCAGCAGCCTACAGCCTGTAACTAATGAAAAACTGTTTTTT. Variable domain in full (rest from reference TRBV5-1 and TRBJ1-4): KAGVTQTPRYLIKTRGQQVTLSCSPISGHRSVSWYQQTPGQGLQFLFEYFSETQRNKGNFPGRFSGRQFSNSRSEMNVSTLELGDSALYLCASSLQPVTNEKLFFGSGTQLSVL.

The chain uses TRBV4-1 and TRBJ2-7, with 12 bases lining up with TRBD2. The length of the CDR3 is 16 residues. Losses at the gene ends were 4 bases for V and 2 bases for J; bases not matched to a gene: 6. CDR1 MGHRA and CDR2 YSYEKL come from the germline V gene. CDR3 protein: CASSRLAGVEAYEQYF. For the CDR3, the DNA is TGCGCCAGCAGCCGACTAGCGGGAGTTGAGGCCTACGAGCAGTACTTC.

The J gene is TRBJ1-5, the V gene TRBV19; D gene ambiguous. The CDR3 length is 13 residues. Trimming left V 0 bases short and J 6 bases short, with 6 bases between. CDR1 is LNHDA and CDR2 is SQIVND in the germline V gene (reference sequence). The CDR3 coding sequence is TGTGCCAGTAGTATAGATAGGGTTCAGCCCCAGCATTTT. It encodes CASSIDRVQPQHF.

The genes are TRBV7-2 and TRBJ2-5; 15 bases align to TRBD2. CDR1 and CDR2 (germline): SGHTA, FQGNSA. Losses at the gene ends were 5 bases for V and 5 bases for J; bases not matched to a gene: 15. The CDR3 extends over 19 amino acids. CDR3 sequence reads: CASSPRGWTSGGAGETQYF. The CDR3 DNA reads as TGTGCCAGCAGCCCAAGGGGCTGGACTAGCGGGGGGGCGGGTGAGACCCAGTACTTC.

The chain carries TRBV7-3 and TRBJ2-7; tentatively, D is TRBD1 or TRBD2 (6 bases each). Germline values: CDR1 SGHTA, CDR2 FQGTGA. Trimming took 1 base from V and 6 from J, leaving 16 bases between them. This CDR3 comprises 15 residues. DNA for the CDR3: TGTGCCAGCAGCTTAAAGGGGGGAAGGGAGTTCGAGCAGTACTTC. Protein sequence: CASSLKGGREFEQYF.

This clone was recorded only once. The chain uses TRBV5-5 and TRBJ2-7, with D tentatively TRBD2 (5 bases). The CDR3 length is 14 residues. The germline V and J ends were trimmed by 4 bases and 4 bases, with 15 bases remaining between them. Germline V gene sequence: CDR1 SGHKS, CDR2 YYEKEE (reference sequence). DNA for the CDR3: TGTGCCAGCAGCAGGACTGGGGTTCTGTACGAGCAGTACTTC. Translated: CASSRTGVLYEQYF.

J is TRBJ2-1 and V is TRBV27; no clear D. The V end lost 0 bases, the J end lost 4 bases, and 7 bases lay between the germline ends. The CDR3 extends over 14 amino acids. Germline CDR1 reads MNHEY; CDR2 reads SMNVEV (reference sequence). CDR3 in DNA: TGTGCCAGCAGTTTATCGATGATTTACAATGAGCAGTTCTTC. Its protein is CASSLSMIYNEQFF.

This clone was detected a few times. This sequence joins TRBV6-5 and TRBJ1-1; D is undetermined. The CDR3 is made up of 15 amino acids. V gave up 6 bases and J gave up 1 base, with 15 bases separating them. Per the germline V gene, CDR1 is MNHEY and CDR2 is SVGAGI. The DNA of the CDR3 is TGTGCCAGCAGCCCTCTCGCGTCTAGGAACACTGAAGCTTTCTTT. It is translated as CASSPLASRNTEAFF.

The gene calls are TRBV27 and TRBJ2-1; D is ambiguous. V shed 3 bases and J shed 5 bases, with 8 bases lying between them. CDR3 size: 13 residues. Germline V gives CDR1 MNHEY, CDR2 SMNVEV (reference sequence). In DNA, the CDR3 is TGTGCCAGCAGTTTCCGTGATCACAATGAGCAGTTCTTC. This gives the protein CASSFRDHNEQFF.

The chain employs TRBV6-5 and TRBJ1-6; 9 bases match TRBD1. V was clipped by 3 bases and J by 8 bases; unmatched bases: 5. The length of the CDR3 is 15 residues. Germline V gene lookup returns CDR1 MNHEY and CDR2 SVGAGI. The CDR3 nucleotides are TGTGCCAGCAGTTATCACAGGGGGCGGGATTCACCCCTCCACTTT. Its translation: CASSYHRGRDSPLHF.

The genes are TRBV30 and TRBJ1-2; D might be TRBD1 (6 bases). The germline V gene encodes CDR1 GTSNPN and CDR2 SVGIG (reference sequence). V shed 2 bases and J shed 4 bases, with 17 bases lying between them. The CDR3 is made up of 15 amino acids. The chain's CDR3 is CAWSPMGTRSYGYTF. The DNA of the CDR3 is TGTGCCTGGAGTCCCATGGGGACAAGATCCTATGGCTACACCTTC.

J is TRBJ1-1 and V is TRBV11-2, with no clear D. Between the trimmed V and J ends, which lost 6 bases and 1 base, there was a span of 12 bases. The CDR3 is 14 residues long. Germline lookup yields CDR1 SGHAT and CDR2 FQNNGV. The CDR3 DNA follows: TGTGCCAGCAGTCGAAAGTCAACGAACACTGAAGCTTTCTTT. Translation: CASSRKSTNTEAFF.

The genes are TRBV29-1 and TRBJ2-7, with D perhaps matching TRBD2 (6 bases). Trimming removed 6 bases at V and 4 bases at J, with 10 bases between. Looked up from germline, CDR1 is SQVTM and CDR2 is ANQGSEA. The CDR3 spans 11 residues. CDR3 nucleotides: TGCAGCGTCGGGAGCCCTTACGAGCAGTACTTC. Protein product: CSVGSPYEQYF.

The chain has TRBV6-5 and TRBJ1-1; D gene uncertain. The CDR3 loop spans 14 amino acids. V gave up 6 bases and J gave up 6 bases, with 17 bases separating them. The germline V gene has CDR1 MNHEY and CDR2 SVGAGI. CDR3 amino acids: CASRRGRNLAEAFF. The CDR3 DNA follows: TGTGCCAGCAGGCGTGGTCGGAATCTCGCTGAAGCTTTCTTT.

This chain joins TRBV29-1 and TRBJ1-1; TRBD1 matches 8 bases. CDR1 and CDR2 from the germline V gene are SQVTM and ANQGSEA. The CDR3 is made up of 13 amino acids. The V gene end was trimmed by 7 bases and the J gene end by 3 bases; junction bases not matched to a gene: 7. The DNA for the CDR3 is TGCAGCGCAGACGGGACAGGTGACACTGAAGCTTTCTTT. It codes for CSADGTGDTEAFF.

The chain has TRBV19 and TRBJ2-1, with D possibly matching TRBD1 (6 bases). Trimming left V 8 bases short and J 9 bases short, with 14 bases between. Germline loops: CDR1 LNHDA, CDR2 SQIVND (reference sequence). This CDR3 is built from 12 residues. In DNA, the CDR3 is TGTGCCAGTGGTACAGGGTCGGGTGAGCAGTTCTTC. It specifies CASGTGSGEQFF.

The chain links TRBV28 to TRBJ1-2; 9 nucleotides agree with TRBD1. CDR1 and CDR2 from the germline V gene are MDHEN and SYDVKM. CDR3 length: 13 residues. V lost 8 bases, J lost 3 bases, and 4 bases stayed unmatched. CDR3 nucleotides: TGTGCCAGCCACGGGACAGGGTACTATGGCTACACCTTC. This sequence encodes CASHGTGYYGYTF.

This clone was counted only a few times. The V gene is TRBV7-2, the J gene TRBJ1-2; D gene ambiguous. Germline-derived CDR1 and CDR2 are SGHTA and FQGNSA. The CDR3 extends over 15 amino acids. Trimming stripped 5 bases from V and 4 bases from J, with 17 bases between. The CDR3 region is CASSLGGGGTYGYTF. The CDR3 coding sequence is TGTGCCAGCAGCCTCGGCGGTGGAGGAACCTATGGCTACACCTTC.

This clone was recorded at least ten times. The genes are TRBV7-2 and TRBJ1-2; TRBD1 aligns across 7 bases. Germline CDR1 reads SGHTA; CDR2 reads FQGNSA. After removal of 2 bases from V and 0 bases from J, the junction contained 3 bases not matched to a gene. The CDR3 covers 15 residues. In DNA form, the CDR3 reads TGTGCCAGCAGCTTAACCAGGGGGTCTAACTATGGCTACACCTTC. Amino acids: CASSLTRGSNYGYTF. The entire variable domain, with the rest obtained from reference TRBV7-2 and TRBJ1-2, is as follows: GAGVSQSPSNKVTEKGKDVELRCDPISGHTALYWYRQSLGQGLEFLIYFQGNSAPDKSGLPSDRFSAERTGGSVSTLTIQRTQQEDSAVYLCASSLTRGSNYGYTFGSGTRLTVV.

This CDR3 is CASSFAGVGNTIYF. For the CDR3, the DNA is TGTGCCAGCAGTTTCGCAGGGGTAGGAAACACCATATATTTT. The chain carries TRBV27 and TRBJ1-3, with a tentative D call TRBD1 (6 bases). Germline assignment: CDR1 MNHEY and CDR2 SMNVEV (reference sequence). V was shortened by 3 bases and J by 4 bases, with 10 bases between the two germline ends. The CDR3 totals 14 residues.

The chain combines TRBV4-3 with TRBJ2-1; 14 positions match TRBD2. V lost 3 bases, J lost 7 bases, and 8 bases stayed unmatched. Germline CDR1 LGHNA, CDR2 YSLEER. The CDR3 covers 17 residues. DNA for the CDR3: TGCGCCAGCAGCCAGGGGACTAGCGGGAGCTTAGGGAATGAGCAGTTCTTC. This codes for CASSQGTSGSLGNEQFF.

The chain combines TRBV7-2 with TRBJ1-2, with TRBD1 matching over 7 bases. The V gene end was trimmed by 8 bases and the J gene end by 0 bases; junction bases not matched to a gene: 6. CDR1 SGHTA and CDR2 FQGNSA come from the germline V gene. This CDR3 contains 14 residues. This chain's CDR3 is CASGRDRANYGYTF. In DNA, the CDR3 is TGTGCCAGCGGCCGGGACAGAGCTAACTATGGCTACACCTTC.

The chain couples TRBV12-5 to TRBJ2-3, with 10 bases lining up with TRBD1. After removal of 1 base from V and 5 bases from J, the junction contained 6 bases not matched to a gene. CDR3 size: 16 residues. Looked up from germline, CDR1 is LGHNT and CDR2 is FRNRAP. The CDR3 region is CASGLGQGALRDTQYF. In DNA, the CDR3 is TGTGCTAGTGGTTTGGGACAGGGGGCCTTAAGAGATACGCAGTATTTT.

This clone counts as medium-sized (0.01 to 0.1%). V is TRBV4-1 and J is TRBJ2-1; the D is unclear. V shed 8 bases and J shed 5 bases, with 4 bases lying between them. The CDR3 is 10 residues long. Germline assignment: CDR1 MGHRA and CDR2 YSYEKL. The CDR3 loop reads CASGNNEQFF. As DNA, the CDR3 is TGCGCCAGCGGTAACAATGAGCAGTTCTTC.

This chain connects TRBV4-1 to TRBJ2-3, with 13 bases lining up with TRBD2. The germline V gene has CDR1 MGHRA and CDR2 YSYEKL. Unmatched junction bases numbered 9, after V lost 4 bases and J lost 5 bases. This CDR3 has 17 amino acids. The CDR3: CASSRERTSGGGDTQYF. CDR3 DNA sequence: TGCGCCAGCAGCCGAGAGCGGACTAGCGGGGGAGGAGATACGCAGTATTTT.

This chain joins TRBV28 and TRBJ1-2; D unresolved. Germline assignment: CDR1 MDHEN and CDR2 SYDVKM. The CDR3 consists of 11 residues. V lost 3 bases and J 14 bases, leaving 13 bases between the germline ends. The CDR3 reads CASSFAGASTF. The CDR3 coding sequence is TGTGCCAGCAGTTTCGCAGGCGCTAGTACCTTC.

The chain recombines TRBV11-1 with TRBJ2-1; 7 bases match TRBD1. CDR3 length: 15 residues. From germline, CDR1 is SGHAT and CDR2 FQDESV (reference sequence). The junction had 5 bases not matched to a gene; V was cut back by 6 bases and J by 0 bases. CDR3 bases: TGTGCCAGCAGGCAAGCAGGGGGCTCCTACAATGAGCAGTTCTTC. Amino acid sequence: CASRQAGGSYNEQFF.